This T cell receptor (beta chain) emerged from a study of blood T cell repertoires in COVID-19. Authors' data handling: The assay estimated nucleated cells by amplifying reference gene primers. Measured with immunoSEQ multiplex PCR; TCRdb has only the in-frame clones, and not every one. V and J calls and clone size are as listed in that table; D and trimming were resolved from the DNA. Of about 300,000 clones listed, around 92% are singletons. This clone was counted once. The germline gives CDR1 SNHLY, CDR2 FYNNEI. There are 14 residues in the CDR3. V was clipped by 6 bases and J by 3 bases, with 14 bases between them. Enrolled during active infection, Seattle patients were then followed longitudinally.

J is TRBJ1-1 and V is TRBV2; the D is unclear. This sequence originates from a woman under 40 with COVID-19, enrolled during active disease. The sequencing input was peripheral blood. CDR3 loop: CASRGLAGYTEAFF. The CDR3 DNA is TGTGCCAGCAGGGGGTTAGCGGGGTACACTGAAGCTTTCTTT.